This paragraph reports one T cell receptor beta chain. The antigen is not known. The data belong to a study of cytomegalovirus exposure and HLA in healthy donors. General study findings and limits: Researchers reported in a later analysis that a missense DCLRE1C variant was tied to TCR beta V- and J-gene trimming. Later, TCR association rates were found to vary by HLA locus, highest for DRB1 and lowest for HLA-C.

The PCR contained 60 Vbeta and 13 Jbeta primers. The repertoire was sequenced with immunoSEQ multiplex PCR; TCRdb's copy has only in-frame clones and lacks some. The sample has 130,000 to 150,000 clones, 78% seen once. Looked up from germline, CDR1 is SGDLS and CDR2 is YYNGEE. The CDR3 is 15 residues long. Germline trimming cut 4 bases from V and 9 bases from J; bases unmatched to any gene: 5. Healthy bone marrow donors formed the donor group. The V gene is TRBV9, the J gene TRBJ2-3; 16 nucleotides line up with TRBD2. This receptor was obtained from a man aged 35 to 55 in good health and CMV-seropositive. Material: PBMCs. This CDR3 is CASSPGTSGRETQYF. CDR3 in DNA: TGTGCCAGCAGCCCGGGGACTAGCGGGAGGGAAACGCAGTATTTT.